These 18 T cell receptor beta chains came from one sample sequenced in a study of blood T cell repertoires in COVID-19. Generated by immunoSEQ multiplex PCR, the TCRdb table keeps only in-frame clones and is missing some. The sample has about 410,000 clones; over 75% are singletons. Sample: peripheral blood. Source of these receptors: a woman in her 40s with COVID-19, enrolled during active disease.

V and J are TRBV4-3 and TRBJ1-2; 7 nucleotides align to TRBD1. V lost 0 bases to trimming and J lost 8 bases; unmatched junction nucleotides: 9. CDR1 is LGHNA and CDR2 is YSLEER in the germline V gene. CDR3 length equals 15 residues. The CDR3 nucleotides read TGCGCCAGCAGCCAAGATCGGGACAGCAAGAGCGGCTACACCTTC. Protein sequence: CASSQDRDSKSGYTF.

This clone came up once. The chain combines TRBV10-3 with TRBJ2-2; D is unresolved. The ends were cut back, 0 bases at V and 2 bases at J, with 13 bases in the middle. There are 17 residues in the CDR3. Germline V CDR1 and CDR2: ENHRY, SYGVKD. The CDR3 loop is CAISESLPRSNTGELFF. The CDR3 DNA reads TGTGCCATCAGTGAGTCTCTCCCCAGATCTAACACCGGGGAGCTGTTTTTT.

The chain has TRBV5-1 and TRBJ1-5, with a possible D match to TRBD1 (5 bases). V lost 0 bases and J lost 2, with 9 bases in between. Germline V gene sequence: CDR1 SGHRS, CDR2 YFSETQ. This CDR3 is built from 15 residues. This CDR3 is CASSLDFRGNQPQHF. The DNA for the CDR3 is TGCGCCAGCAGCTTGGACTTCAGGGGCAATCAGCCCCAGCATTTT.

The J gene is TRBJ1-1, the V gene TRBV7-9; D is uncertain. Trimming stripped 5 bases from V and 4 bases from J, with 8 bases between. The CDR3 spans 12 residues. Germline assignment: CDR1 SEHNR and CDR2 FQNEAQ (reference sequence). DNA for the CDR3: TGTGCCAGCAGCACCCGCGGCACTGAAGCTTTCTTT. Amino acids: CASSTRGTEAFF.

This clone was found once. This chain joins TRBV5-1 and TRBJ2-5; D is perhaps TRBD1 (6 bases). Per germline, CDR1 SGHRS and CDR2 YFSETQ. CDR3 length: 16 residues. The V and J ends lost 4 bases and 1 base respectively, with 17 bases between them. CDR3 in DNA: TGCGCCAGCAGCCGTGGGACAATAACTCGCCAAGAGACCCAGTACTTC. Translation: CASSRGTITRQETQYF.

The chain is built from TRBV7-9 and TRBJ2-1; TRBD2 matches 7 bases. Germline V lookup: CDR1 SEHNR, CDR2 FQNEAQ (reference sequence). With 5 bases clipped from V and 0 bases from J, the junction kept 13 bases outside the gene matches. The CDR3 has 18 amino acids. This chain's CDR3 is CASSPTYSGSASYNEQFF. CDR3 DNA sequence: TGTGCCAGCAGCCCGACTTATAGCGGGTCGGCCTCCTACAATGAGCAGTTCTTC.

This rearrangement joins TRBV5-1 to TRBJ2-2, with D possibly being TRBD2 (5 bases). Germline CDR1 and CDR2: SGHRS and YFSETQ. V lost 5 bases and J lost 3, with 14 bases in between. The CDR3 is made up of 15 amino acids. The CDR3 sequence: CASRPTTGYTGELFF. The CDR3, as DNA: TGCGCCAGCAGACCGACTACCGGATACACCGGGGAGCTGTTTTTT.

CDR3 amino acids: CASRPWTGDNTEAFF. DNA of the CDR3: TGTGCCAGCAGGCCTTGGACAGGGGATAACACTGAAGCTTTCTTT. This rearrangement joins TRBV6-5 to TRBJ1-1; 9 bases line up with TRBD1. J gave up 2 bases and V 6 bases, and 7 bases lay outside the gene matches. Germline V gene data show CDR1 as MNHEY and CDR2 as SVGAGI. The CDR3 length is 15 residues.

The V call is TRBV28, the J call TRBJ2-7, with D perhaps TRBD2 (5 bases). Germline V gene sequence: CDR1 MDHEN, CDR2 SYDVKM. The CDR3 runs to 16 residues. V was pared by 5 bases and J by 0 bases, with 17 bases between. CDR3 nucleotides: TGTGCCAGCAGTAGGTGGACTGGGCCGAGCTCCTACGAGCAGTACTTC. The encoded protein is CASSRWTGPSSYEQYF.

The chain recombines TRBV7-3 with TRBJ1-6; 10 bases are a match to TRBD1. This CDR3 is 12 amino acids long. V lost 6 bases to trimming and J lost 10 bases; unmatched junction nucleotides: 0. Germline V lookup: CDR1 SGHTA, CDR2 FQGTGA. The CDR3 region is CASRGQGSPLHF. CDR3 bases: TGTGCCAGCAGGGGACAGGGGTCACCCCTCCACTTT.

This sequence joins TRBV7-9 and TRBJ1-1, with 11 positions matching TRBD1. In germline, CDR1 is SEHNR, CDR2 FQNEAQ (reference sequence). The CDR3 consists of 16 residues. The V segment lost 5 bases and the J segment 1 base; nucleotides outside the gene matches: 6. The CDR3 DNA reads TGTGCCAGCAGCCCGCCGGGACAGGGGGGGAACACTGAAGCTTTCTTT. This gives the protein CASSPPGQGGNTEAFF.

The J gene is TRBJ2-2, the V gene TRBV5-6; possibly TRBD2 for D (7 bases). The V end lost 1 base, the J end lost 5 bases, and 15 bases lay between the germline ends. Germline assignment: CDR1 SGHDT and CDR2 YYEEEE. This CDR3 region has 16 residues. The CDR3 nucleotides read TGTGCCAGCAGCTTGTGGTTAAGGGGGGGAACCGGGGAGCTGTTTTTT. Translated, it gives CASSLWLRGGTGELFF.

The chain is built from TRBV19 and TRBJ2-7; TRBD2 agrees at 9 bases. From germline, CDR1 is LNHDA and CDR2 SQIVND (reference sequence). V was clipped by 3 bases and J by 3 bases; unmatched bases: 6. The CDR3 consists of 15 residues. This CDR3 reads CASSIGAGGYYEQYF. The CDR3 DNA reads as TGTGCCAGTAGTATCGGAGCGGGAGGATACTACGAGCAGTACTTC. The whole variable domain, filled in from reference TRBV19 and TRBJ2-7, reads DGGITQSPKYLFRKEGQNVTLSCEQNLNHDAMYWYRQDPGQGLRLIYYSQIVNDFQKGDIAEGYSVSREKKESFPLTVTSAQKNPTAFYLCASSIGAGGYYEQYFGPGTRLTVT.

This sequence joins TRBV28 and TRBJ1-2; D remains unclear. The germline CDR1 and CDR2 sequences are MDHEN and SYDVKM. The CDR3 is made up of 14 amino acids. V lost 6 bases and J 8 bases, leaving 19 bases between the germline ends. DNA for the CDR3: TGTGCCAGCAGGTCGGGCGGGAGTAGTCGAGGCTACACCTTC. Amino acid sequence: CASRSGGSSRGYTF.

The rearrangement links TRBV7-2 to TRBJ2-1; 8 nucleotides align to TRBD1. With V trimmed by 7 bases and J by 4 bases, 6 bases remained unmatched. Germline CDR1 reads SGHTA; CDR2 reads FQGNSA. This CDR3 is built from 14 residues. CDR3 in DNA: TGTGCCAGCACCGGACAGGGAACATACAATGAGCAGTTCTTC. Translation: CASTGQGTYNEQFF.

The gene calls are TRBV9 and TRBJ1-1, with D unresolved. The CDR3 consists of 13 residues. Germline V gene sequence: CDR1 SGDLS, CDR2 YYNGEE. The V end was cut by 0 bases, the J end by 1 base, with 4 bases between. The CDR3 here is CASSVDQNTEAFF. The CDR3 DNA follows: TGTGCCAGCAGCGTAGATCAGAACACTGAAGCTTTCTTT.

The chain combines TRBV27 with TRBJ1-2; D is possibly TRBD1 (6 bases). V shed 5 bases and J shed 3 bases, with 13 bases lying between them. This CDR3 spans 14 amino acids. The germline V gene has CDR1 MNHEY and CDR2 SMNVEV (reference sequence). CDR3 protein: CASSPPRGYYGYTF. CDR3 in DNA: TGTGCCAGCAGTCCCCCCAGGGGCTACTATGGCTACACCTTC.

This clone was picked up a small number of times. The chain couples TRBV6-5 to TRBJ1-2; 12 bases line up with TRBD1. Germline V gene data show CDR1 as MNHEY and CDR2 as SVGAGI. This CDR3 spans 14 amino acids. The V gene end was trimmed by 5 bases and the J gene end by 7 bases; junction bases not matched to a gene: 5. The DNA of the CDR3 is TGTGCCAGCAGTCCCGGGACAGGGGGCTTTGGCTACACCTTC. Residues: CASSPGTGGFGYTF.